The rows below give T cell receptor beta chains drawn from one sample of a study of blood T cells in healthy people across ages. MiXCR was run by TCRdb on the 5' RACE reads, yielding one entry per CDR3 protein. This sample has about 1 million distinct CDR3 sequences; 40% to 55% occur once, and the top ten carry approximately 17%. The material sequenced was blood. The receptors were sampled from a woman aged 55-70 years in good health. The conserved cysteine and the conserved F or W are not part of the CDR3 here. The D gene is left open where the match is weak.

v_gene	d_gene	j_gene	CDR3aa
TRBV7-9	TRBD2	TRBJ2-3	ASSLARGRVADTQY
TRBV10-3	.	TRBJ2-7	AISEKTVSYEQY
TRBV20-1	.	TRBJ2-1	SARDHGKTPDNEQF
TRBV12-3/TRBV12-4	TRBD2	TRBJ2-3	ASSRSTSGGADTQY
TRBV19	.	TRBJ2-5	ASSTLDSEETQY
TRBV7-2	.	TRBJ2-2	ASSASGMVSGELF
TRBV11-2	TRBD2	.	ASSLASTSYYNEQY
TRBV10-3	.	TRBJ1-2	AISGSGGKGYGYT
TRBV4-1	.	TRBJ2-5	ASSQDPIPGTQY
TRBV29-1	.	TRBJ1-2	SVTVGEAYGYT
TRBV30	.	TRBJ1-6	AWSATIYNSPLH
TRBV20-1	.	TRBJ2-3	SALRRDSFGDTQY
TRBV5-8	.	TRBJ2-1	ASSSEASNEQF
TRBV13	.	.	ASSLGPSSYNEQY
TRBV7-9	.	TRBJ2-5	ASTGSQETQY
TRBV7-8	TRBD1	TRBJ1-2	ASSLGDRKYGYT
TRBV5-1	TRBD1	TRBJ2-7	ASTPGQGRYEQY
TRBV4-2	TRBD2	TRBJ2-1	ASRSLAGGWNEQF
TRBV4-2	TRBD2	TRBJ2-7	ASSHAGLAGGPDEQY
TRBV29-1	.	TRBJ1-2	SVEAENYGYT
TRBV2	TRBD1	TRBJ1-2	ASPDRAYGYT
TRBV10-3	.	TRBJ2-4	AISEPVDYRPKQY
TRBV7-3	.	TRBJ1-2	ASSPSGGHYGYT
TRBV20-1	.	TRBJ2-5	SAPRRGEQY
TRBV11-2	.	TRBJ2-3	ASSPWGRTATSTDTQY
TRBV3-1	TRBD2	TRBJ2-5	ASSPTSGREETQY
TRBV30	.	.	ASRKNPYEQY
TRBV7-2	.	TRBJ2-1	ASSYRPLHEQF
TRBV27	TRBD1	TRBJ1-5	ASSLFGGQFLGNQPQH
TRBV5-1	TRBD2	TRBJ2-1	ASSWRAGVRNEQF
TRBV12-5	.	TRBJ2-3	ASGLNPLTQY
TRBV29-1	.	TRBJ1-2	SVDRGYT
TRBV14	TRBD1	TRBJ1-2	ASRNRGGCT
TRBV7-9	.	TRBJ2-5	ASSSPLNQETQY
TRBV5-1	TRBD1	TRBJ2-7	ASSKQGALSYEQY
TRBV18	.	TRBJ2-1	ASSPNVPGTGHNEQF
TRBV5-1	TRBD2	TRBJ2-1	ASSWGLAGSYNEQF
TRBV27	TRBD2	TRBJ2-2	ASSLGTRGTGELF
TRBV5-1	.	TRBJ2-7	ASSLSASTYEQY
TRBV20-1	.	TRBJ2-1	SARSPTSYNEQF
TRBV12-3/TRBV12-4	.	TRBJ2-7	ASGDLLYEQY
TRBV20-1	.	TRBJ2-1	SAVSSINEQF
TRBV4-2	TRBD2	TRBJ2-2	ASSQRLAGGPGELF
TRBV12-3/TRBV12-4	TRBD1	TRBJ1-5	ASSTGGSGNQPQH